This T cell receptor beta chain was captured by sequencing in a study of patients and donors after allogeneic stem cell transplantation. Using its own MiXCR run on the RT-PCR reads, TCRdb lists one record per CDR3 protein. Of approximately 98,000 distinct CDR3 sequences listed, around 38% are singletons. The sample comprised blood, either unsorted or a sorted T cell fraction (not recorded which). This sequence was found in a human donor who was either an allogeneic HSCT recipient or a stem cell or donor lymphocyte infusion donor (not recorded which). It is not recorded whose cells these are; they may come from a transplant donor.

CDR3 sequence: CASSEEGDGYTF. CDR3 nucleotide sequence: TGTGCCAGCAGTGAAGAAGGGGATGGCTACACCTTC. The V call is TRBV6-1, the J call TRBJ1-2, with D perhaps matching TRBD1 (5 bases). Looked up from germline, CDR1 is MNHNS and CDR2 is SASEGT. This CDR3 has 12 amino acids. Trimming removed 1 base from V and 6 bases from J, with 6 bases in between.